Following are 7 T cell receptor beta chains from one sample sequenced in a study of low-dose radiotherapy and immunotherapy resistance in tumors. The time point is: before trial treatment. The PCR that amplified TCRs ran for about 20 cycles, relying on a constant-region primer and a V-primer adapter. TCRdb itself ran the reads through MiXCR, one entry per CDR3 protein. Here the sample spans some 45,000 distinct CDR3 sequences, over 9.5% being singletons. The sequencing here drew on PBMCs, taken before treatment. These receptors were collected from a female donor with ovarian cancer.

This clonotype appeared many times. The chain is built from TRBV18 and TRBJ2-5; D unresolved. CDR1 and CDR2 from the germline V gene are KGHSH and LQKENI. There are 13 residues in the CDR3. V lost 2 bases to trimming and J lost 3 bases, with 7 bases between them. The CDR3 loop is CASSPGQKETQYF. As DNA, the CDR3 is TGTGCCAGCTCACCAGGGCAGAAAGAGACCCAGTACTTC.

This clonotype was observed many times. The CDR3 DNA reads TGTGCCAGCAGCTCGACTAGAACCGGGGAGCTGTTTTTT. Residues: CASSSTRTGELFF. This chain joins TRBV11-2 and TRBJ2-2; tentatively, D is TRBD2 (6 bases). V dropped 4 bases and J dropped 5 bases, with 8 bases sitting between them. There are 13 residues in the CDR3. Germline assignment: CDR1 SGHAT and CDR2 FQNNGV.

This clonotype was detected many times. V and J are TRBV19 and TRBJ1-5; D gene unclear. V lost 8 bases and J 4 bases, leaving 3 bases between the germline ends. The CDR3 has 10 amino acids. Germline lookup yields CDR1 LNHDA and CDR2 SQIVND (reference sequence). CDR3 residues: CASGNQPQHF. The CDR3 region has the DNA TGTGCCAGTGGGAATCAGCCCCAGCATTTT.

In this sample, this clonotype turned up many times. The chain is built from TRBV7-6 and TRBJ1-5; TRBD1 matches at 7 bases. The CDR3 extends over 13 amino acids. The J segment lost 6 bases and the V segment lost 5 bases, leaving 4 bases of the junction unmatched. Looked up from germline, CDR1 is SGHVS and CDR2 is FNYEAQ. The CDR3: CASSQGGFQPQHF. In DNA, the CDR3 is TGTGCCAGCAGCCAGGGGGGATTTCAGCCCCAGCATTTT.

The genes are TRBV29-1 and TRBJ2-7; TRBD1 might be the D (6 bases). CDR1 is SQVTM and CDR2 is ANQGSEA in the germline V gene. V was trimmed by 7 bases and J by 4 bases, leaving 11 bases between them. The CDR3 sequence is 11 residues long. CDR3 DNA sequence: TGCAGCGCTCTGCAGGGGTACGAGCAGTACTTC. Its protein is CSALQGYEQYF.

At least ten counts were recorded for this clonotype. The chain carries TRBV11-2 and TRBJ2-7, with TRBD2 as a possible D gene (6 bases). Germline CDR1 is SGHAT and CDR2 is FQNNGV. This CDR3 contains 15 residues. V dropped 5 bases and J dropped 2 bases, with 16 bases sitting between them. The CDR3, as DNA: TGTGCCAGCAGCCCTGGACTACCGTCGGCCTACGAGCAGTACTTC. Protein product: CASSPGLPSAYEQYF.

This clonotype has more than one count but fewer than ten. V gene TRBV2 combines with J gene TRBJ2-1; the D gene is possibly TRBD2 (6 bases). CDR3 length: 15 amino acids. Germline CDR1 is SNHLY and CDR2 is FYNNEI. Trimming stripped 0 bases from V and 12 bases from J, with 18 bases between. The CDR3: CASSEARGRAQGQFF. The CDR3 DNA is TGTGCCAGCAGTGAAGCGCGGGGAAGGGCTCAAGGGCAGTTCTTC.